A single sample gave rise to the 26 T cell receptor beta chains below, sequenced in a study of blood T cell repertoires in COVID-19. Libraries were prepared by immunoSEQ multiplex PCR; TCRdb keeps only in-frame clonotypes and omits some of them. This table holds 350,000 to 550,000 clones, more than 80% found once. The sample consisted of PBMCs or T cells enriched from blood (not recorded which). The source of these receptors is a man aged 25 to 40 who had recovered from COVID-19.

This chain connects TRBV29-1 to TRBJ1-3; D call uncertain. Germline loops: CDR1 SQVTM, CDR2 ANQGSEA. Trimming left V 4 bases short and J 3 bases short, with 13 bases between. The CDR3 covers 14 residues. This CDR3 reads CSVVRGVGGNTIYF. CDR3 DNA sequence: TGCAGCGTTGTTCGGGGAGTGGGTGGAAACACCATATATTTT.

The chain carries TRBV28 and TRBJ1-2, with TRBD1 identical over 7 bases. V lost 2 bases to trimming and J lost 4 bases; unmatched junction nucleotides: 10. Germline values: CDR1 MDHEN, CDR2 SYDVKM. The CDR3 runs 16 residues. The CDR3 sequence is CASSLQMTGLSYGYTF. Written as DNA, the CDR3 is TGTGCCAGCAGTTTACAAATGACAGGGCTCTCCTATGGCTACACCTTC.

The V gene is TRBV18, the J gene TRBJ1-4; 7 nucleotides line up with TRBD1. After removal of 1 base from V and 3 bases from J, the junction contained 5 bases not matched to a gene. The CDR3 contains 16 residues. Germline-derived CDR1 and CDR2 are KGHSH and LQKENI. The CDR3 nucleotides are TGTGCCAGCTCACCACAGGGGGCCGGGGCTAATGAAAAACTGTTTTTT. Amino acid sequence: CASSPQGAGANEKLFF.

The V gene is TRBV19, the J gene TRBJ2-5; 8 bases agree with TRBD1. The germline gives CDR1 LNHDA, CDR2 SQIVND (reference sequence). The CDR3 length is 15 residues. The trim removed 6 bases at V and 5 bases at J, leaving 11 bases unmatched. The CDR3 loop reads CASREGAGGLETQYF. The CDR3 DNA follows: TGTGCCAGTAGAGAAGGAGCAGGGGGCTTGGAGACCCAGTACTTC.

The chain carries TRBV21-1 and TRBJ1-5. TRBV21-1 is given as a pseudogene. This CDR3 spans 11 amino acids. The DNA for the CDR3 is TGTGCCAGCAGCAAAGAGCCGCCCCAGCATTTT. Protein product: CASSKEPPQHF.

The chain uses TRBV4-1 and TRBJ2-7; 8 nucleotides match TRBD1. Germline values: CDR1 MGHRA, CDR2 YSYEKL. J lost 2 bases, V lost 2 bases, and 8 bases had no gene match. This CDR3 has 16 residues. CDR3 loop: CASSQTPGGQAYEQYF. CDR3 DNA sequence: TGCGCCAGCAGCCAAACCCCAGGGGGACAGGCCTACGAGCAGTACTTC.

In nucleotides, the CDR3 is TGCGCCAGCAGCTTAGCTAATTCAGGGGCCAACGTCCTGACTTTC. Translation gives CASSLANSGANVLTF. V and J are TRBV5-1 and TRBJ2-6; D remains ambiguous. V gave up 2 bases and J gave up 4 bases, with 10 bases separating them. The germline gives CDR1 SGHRS, CDR2 YFSETQ. CDR3 length equals 15 residues.

The chain employs TRBV24-1 and TRBJ1-3; D is possibly TRBD1 (6 bases). This CDR3 region has 14 residues. V dropped 4 bases and J dropped 4 bases, with 10 bases sitting between them. CDR1 is KGHDR and CDR2 is SFDVKD in the germline V gene. CDR3 sequence: CATSEGADGNTIYF. DNA for the CDR3: TGTGCCACCAGTGAGGGGGCAGACGGAAACACCATATATTTT.

This clone was seen just once. The same CDR3 is also encoded by other DNA sequences in this sample. The chain couples TRBV27 to TRBJ1-5, with TRBD1 identical over 7 bases. CDR1 MNHEY and CDR2 SMNVEV come from the germline V gene (reference sequence). The V segment lost 3 bases and the J segment 4 bases; nucleotides outside the gene matches: 0. CDR3 size: 13 residues. CDR3 nucleotides: TGTGCCAGCAGTTTCAGGGGGAATCAGCCCCAGCATTTT. Translation gives CASSFRGNQPQHF.

This sequence joins TRBV3-1 (or the pseudogene TRBV3-2) and TRBJ2-2; a weak D match, TRBD2 (5 bases). Germline CDR1 reads LGHDT; CDR2 reads YNNKEL (reference sequence). The CDR3 covers 15 residues. Trimming cost V 4 bases and J 2 bases, with 11 bases left between them. CDR3 in DNA: TGTGCCAGCAGCCCAGAGGCTAGCAACACCGGGGAGCTGTTTTTT. Protein product: CASSPEASNTGELFF.

The chain combines TRBV7-9 with TRBJ1-3; D gene unclear. CDR1 SEHNR and CDR2 FQNEAQ come from the germline V gene (reference sequence). V gave up 3 bases and J gave up 6 bases, with 9 bases separating them. CDR3 length equals 13 residues. CDR3 nucleotide sequence: TGTGCCAGCAGCTTGAACGGGGTAAACACCATATATTTT. Translating it yields CASSLNGVNTIYF.

The chain combines TRBV30 with TRBJ1-2, with D tentatively TRBD1 (5 bases). V shed 4 bases and J shed 4 bases, with 13 bases lying between them. The CDR3 runs to 13 residues. The germline gives CDR1 GTSNPN, CDR2 SVGIG (reference sequence). In nucleotides, the CDR3 is TGTGCCTGGAATGAAGGGGTAGCCTATGGCTACACCTTC. Translation gives CAWNEGVAYGYTF.

The V call is TRBV13, the J call TRBJ2-3, with TRBD2 identical over 10 bases. The germline V gene has CDR1 PRHDT and CDR2 FYEKMQ (reference sequence). This CDR3 has 15 amino acids. V was clipped by 5 bases and J by 1 base; unmatched bases: 3. CDR3: CASSPSGRGTDTQYF. CDR3 in DNA: TGTGCCAGCAGCCCAAGCGGGAGGGGCACAGATACGCAGTATTTT.

This chain uses TRBV10-3 with TRBJ2-2; 10 nucleotides line up with TRBD2. V trimming: 2 bases; J trimming: 5 bases; junction bases outside the gene matches: 8. This CDR3 has 17 amino acids. Germline values: CDR1 ENHRY, CDR2 SYGVKD. The CDR3 region is CAISEVWVAGGTGELFF. Here the CDR3 DNA reads TGTGCCATCAGTGAGGTTTGGGTAGCGGGAGGAACCGGGGAGCTGTTTTTT.

The V gene is TRBV7-6, the J gene TRBJ1-1; D remains ambiguous. The CDR3 totals 13 residues. Germline CDR1 and CDR2: SGHVS and FNYEAQ. Trimming took off 2 bases at V and 3 bases at J, with 7 bases between the two ends. The CDR3: CASSLSGDTEAFF. DNA for the CDR3: TGTGCCAGCAGCTTATCGGGAGACACTGAAGCTTTCTTT.

The genes are TRBV28 and TRBJ2-7; 8 bases are a match to TRBD2. Germline V gene lookup returns CDR1 MDHEN and CDR2 SYDVKM. Losses at the gene ends were 3 bases for V and 6 bases for J; bases not matched to a gene: 1. This CDR3 region has 12 residues. CDR3 sequence reads: CASSLGTSEQYF. Here the CDR3 DNA reads TGTGCCAGCAGTTTGGGGACTAGCGAGCAGTACTTC. The full variable domain, in which reference TRBV28 and TRBJ2-7 provide the parts outside the CDR3, is DVKVTQSSRYLVKRTGEKVFLECVQDMDHENMFWYRQDPGLGLRLIYFSYDVKMKEKGDIPEGYSVSREKKERFSLILESASTNQTSMYLCASSLGTSEQYFGPGTRLTVT.

The J gene is TRBJ2-1, the V gene TRBV10-2; 7 positions agree with TRBD1. Germline-derived CDR1 and CDR2 are WSHSY and SAAADI. CDR3 size: 16 residues. Losses at the gene ends were 10 bases for V and 5 bases for J; bases not matched to a gene: 17. CDR3 sequence: CATITPSGTEHNEQFF. The CDR3 bases are TGCGCCACCATAACCCCTTCCGGGACAGAGCACAATGAGCAGTTCTTC.

The chain has TRBV6-2 or TRBV6-3 and TRBJ1-1, with TRBD1 matching over 11 bases. The J segment lost 1 base and the V segment lost 6 bases, leaving 7 bases of the junction unmatched. Germline CDR1 is MNHEY and CDR2 is SVGEGT. This CDR3 region has 16 residues. CDR3 nucleotides: TGTGCCAGCAGCGATGGACAGGGGGCATGGAACACTGAAGCTTTCTTT. As protein: CASSDGQGAWNTEAFF.

The V and J genes are TRBV9 and TRBJ2-7; D call uncertain. The V and J ends lost 0 bases and 0 bases respectively, with 7 bases between them. From germline, CDR1 is SGDLS and CDR2 YYNGEE. The CDR3 has 14 amino acids. For the CDR3, the DNA is TGTGCCAGCAGCGTAGCGGGTTACTCCTACGAGCAGTACTTC. Translating gives CASSVAGYSYEQYF. The entire variable domain, with the rest obtained from reference TRBV9 and TRBJ2-7, is as follows: DSGVTQTPKHLITATGQRVTLRCSPRSGDLSVYWYQQSLDQGLQFLIQYYNGEERAKGNILERFSAQQFPDLHSELNLSSLELGDSALYFCASSVAGYSYEQYFGPGTRLTVT.

CDR3 loop: CASSLDLAGPYNEQFF. The CDR3 bases are TGTGCCAGCAGCTTGGATCTAGCGGGACCATACAATGAGCAGTTCTTC. V usage is TRBV5-4 and J usage is TRBJ2-1, with 9 bases that match TRBD2. The CDR3 has 16 amino acids. CDR1 is SGHNT, CDR2 YYREEE, per germline (reference sequence). The V segment lost 0 bases and the J segment 4 bases; nucleotides outside the gene matches: 5. The entire variable domain, with the rest obtained from reference TRBV5-4 and TRBJ2-1, is as follows: ETGVTQSPTHLIKTRGQQVTLRCSSQSGHNTVSWYQQALGQGPQFIFQYYREEENGRGNFPPRFSGLQFPNYSSELNVNALELDDSALYLCASSLDLAGPYNEQFFGPGTRLTVL.

DNA of the CDR3: TGTGCCAGCAGCCAAGATCGCGGCGGGAGGAGGAGCGAGCAGTACTTC. It codes for CASSQDRGGRRSEQYF. This chain uses TRBV3-1 (or the pseudogene TRBV3-2) with TRBJ2-7, with 8 bases identical to TRBD2. The V segment lost 0 bases and the J segment 6 bases; nucleotides outside the gene matches: 10. Germline CDR1 is LGHDT and CDR2 is YNNKEL (reference sequence). This CDR3 comprises 16 residues.

The chain has TRBV4-1 and TRBJ2-7; 8 positions agree with TRBD1. Germline CDR1 and CDR2: MGHRA and YSYEKL. V shed 4 bases, J shed 5 bases, and the junction held 13 bases outside the gene matches. The CDR3 contains 16 residues. In DNA, the CDR3 is TGCGCCAGCAGCCCAAGAGCCGGGACAGGACGGCACGAGCAGTACTTC. Its translation: CASSPRAGTGRHEQYF.

This chain links TRBV24-1 with TRBJ2-2, with TRBD1 matching over 8 bases. In germline, CDR1 is KGHDR, CDR2 SFDVKD. After removal of 4 bases from V and 8 bases from J, the junction contained 11 bases not matched to a gene. CDR3 length: 16 residues. CDR3 sequence: CATSDYPSGGLGELFF. The CDR3 nucleotides read TGTGCCACCAGTGACTACCCATCAGGGGGCCTGGGGGAGCTGTTTTTT.

The chain joins TRBV12-3 or TRBV12-4 to TRBJ1-2, with D possibly being TRBD1 (5 bases). Trimming removed 4 bases at V and 0 bases at J, with 6 bases between. This CDR3 comprises 13 residues. The CDR3: CASSSTANYGYTF. CDR3 in DNA: TGTGCCAGCAGTTCGACAGCTAACTATGGCTACACCTTC.

The rearrangement links TRBV13 to TRBJ2-5; D perhaps matches TRBD2 (7 bases). Germline lookup yields CDR1 PRHDT and CDR2 FYEKMQ (reference sequence). The CDR3 is 14 amino acids. Trimming left V 3 bases short and J 5 bases short, with 13 bases between. CDR3 bases: TGTGCCAGCAGCTTCCGGGGGGCCCTGGAGACCCAGTACTTC. Translated, it gives CASSFRGALETQYF.

This chain links TRBV24-1 with TRBJ1-4, with D unresolved. The CDR3 loop spans 12 amino acids. The V and J ends lost 2 bases and 12 bases respectively, with 9 bases between them. The germline gives CDR1 KGHDR, CDR2 SFDVKD. The CDR3 here is CATSDYDNELFF. CDR3 sequence (DNA): TGTGCCACCAGTGATTATGACAACGAACTGTTTTTT.